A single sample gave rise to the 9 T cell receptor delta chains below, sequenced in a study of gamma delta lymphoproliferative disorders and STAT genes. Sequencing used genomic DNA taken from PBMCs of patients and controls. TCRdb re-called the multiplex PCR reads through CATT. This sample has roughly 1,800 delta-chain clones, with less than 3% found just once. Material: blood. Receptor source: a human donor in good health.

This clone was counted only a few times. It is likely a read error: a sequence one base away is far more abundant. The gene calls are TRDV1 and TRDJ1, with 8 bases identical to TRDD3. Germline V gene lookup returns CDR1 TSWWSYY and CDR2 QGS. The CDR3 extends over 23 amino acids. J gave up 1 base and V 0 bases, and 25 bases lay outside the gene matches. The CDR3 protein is CALGELVDAGTCDWGEITDKLIF. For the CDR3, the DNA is TGTGCTCTTGGGGAACTGGTCGATGCAGGGACCTGCGACTGGGGGGAAATCACCGATAAACTCATCTTT.

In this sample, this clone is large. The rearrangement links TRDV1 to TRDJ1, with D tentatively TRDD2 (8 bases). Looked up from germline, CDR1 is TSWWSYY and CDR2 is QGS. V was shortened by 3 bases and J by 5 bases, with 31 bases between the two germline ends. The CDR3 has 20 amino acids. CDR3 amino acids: CALGDPGLPTGDPGRDKLIF. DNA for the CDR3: TGTGCTCTTGGGGACCCGGGACTTCCTACGGGGGATCCGGGGAGGGATAAACTCATCTTT.

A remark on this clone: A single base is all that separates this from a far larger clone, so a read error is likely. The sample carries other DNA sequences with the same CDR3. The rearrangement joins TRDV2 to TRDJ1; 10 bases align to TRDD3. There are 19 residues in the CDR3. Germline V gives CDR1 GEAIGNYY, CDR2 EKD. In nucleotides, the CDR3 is TGCGCCTGTGACACACCCCAAATACCTACTGGGGGATACACCGATAAACTCATCTTT. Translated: CACDTPQIPTGGYTDKLIF.

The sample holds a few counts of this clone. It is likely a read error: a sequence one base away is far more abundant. CDR3 nucleotides: TGTGCCCGTGACGCACTGGGGGATCGCCTATACACCGATAAACTCATCTTT. Translating it yields CARDALGDRLYTDKLIF. The chain couples TRDV2 to TRDJ1; 10 bases fit TRDD3. The V gene's germline CDR1 is GEAIGNYY and CDR2 EKD. This CDR3 spans 17 amino acids.

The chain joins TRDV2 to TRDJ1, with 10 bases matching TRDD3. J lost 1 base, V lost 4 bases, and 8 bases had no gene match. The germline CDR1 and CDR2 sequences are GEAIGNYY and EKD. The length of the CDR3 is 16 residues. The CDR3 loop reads CACELLGDRVTDKLIF. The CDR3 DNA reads TGTGCCTGTGAGCTGCTGGGGGATAGGGTCACCGATAAACTCATCTTT.

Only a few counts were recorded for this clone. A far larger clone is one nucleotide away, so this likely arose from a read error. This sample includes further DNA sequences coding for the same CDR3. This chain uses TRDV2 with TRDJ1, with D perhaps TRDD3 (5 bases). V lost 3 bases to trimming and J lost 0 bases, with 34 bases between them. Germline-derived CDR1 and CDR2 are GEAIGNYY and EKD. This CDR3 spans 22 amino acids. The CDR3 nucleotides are TGTGCCTGTGACCTAGGACCTCCCGACCGATGGGATCCCCATTCGTACACCGATAAACTCATCTTT. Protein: CACDLGPPDRWDPHSYTDKLIF.

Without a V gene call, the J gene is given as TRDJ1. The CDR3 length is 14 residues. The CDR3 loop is CAGLKDAHTDKLIF. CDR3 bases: TGTGCCGGCCTAAAGGACGCCCACACCGATAAACTCATCTTT.

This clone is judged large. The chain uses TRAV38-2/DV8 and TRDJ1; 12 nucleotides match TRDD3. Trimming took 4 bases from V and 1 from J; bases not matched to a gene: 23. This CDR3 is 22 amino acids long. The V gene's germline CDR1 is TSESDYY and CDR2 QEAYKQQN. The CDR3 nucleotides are TGTGCTTATAGGGTGTCTCACTTGTACTGGGGGATACAGGCGAATTTCACCGATAAACTCATCTTT. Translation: CAYRVSHLYWGIQANFTDKLIF.

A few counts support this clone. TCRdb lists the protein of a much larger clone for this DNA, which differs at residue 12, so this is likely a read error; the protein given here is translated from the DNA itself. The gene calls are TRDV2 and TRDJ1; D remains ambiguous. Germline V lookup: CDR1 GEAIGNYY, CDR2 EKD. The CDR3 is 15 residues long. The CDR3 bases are TGTGCCTGTGACACCTTGTGCCGATGCACCGATGAACTCATCTTT. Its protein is CACDTLCRCTDELIF.